This T cell receptor (beta chain) was retrieved from a study of T cell changes during pregnancy in multiple sclerosis. Only in-frame clones appear in the TCRdb table, and some are missing; sequencing was by immunoSEQ multiplex PCR. The sample lists tens of thousands of clones, 75% to 95% seen once, with under 6% in the top ten. Sequenced material: CD8+ T cells from peripheral blood mononuclear cells, taken before pregnancy. The receptor comes from a female donor with multiple sclerosis, enrolled in a pregnancy study.

The CDR3 bases are TGTGCCAGATCGGGACAGGGGGCGCGCAATGAGCAGTTCTTC. It codes for CARSGQGARNEQFF. The rearrangement uses TRBV2 and TRBJ2-1; 12 bases agree with TRBD1. This CDR3 contains 14 residues. The trim removed 9 bases at V and 6 bases at J, leaving 6 bases unmatched. The germline CDR1 and CDR2 sequences are SNHLY and FYNNEI. The whole variable domain, remainder taken from reference TRBV2 and TRBJ2-1, is EPEVTQTPSHQVTQMGQEVILRCVPISNHLYFYWYRQILGQKVEFLVSFYNNEISEKSEIFDDQFSVERPDGSNFTLKIRSTKLEDSAMYFCARSGQGARNEQFFGPGTRLTVL.